This is a list of T cell receptor beta chains from one sample in a study of shared clonotypes between healthy human individuals. Measured with immunoSEQ multiplex PCR; TCRdb has only the in-frame clones, and not every one. The table shows around 2,000,000 clones, with approximately 94% occurring only once. The sample was naive CD8+ T cells from PBMCs. The receptors come from a man between 18 and 35 years old in good health. Some clones in this sample may be carry-over from other donors' samples. Both conserved end residues are part of each CDR3. D genes are given only for firm matches. Rows give clone size only sometimes, using once, few, many, or a class for an expanded clone.

D gene | J gene | V gene | clone size | CDR3 DNA | CDR3 protein
TRBD1 | TRBJ2-7 | TRBV28 | few | TGTGCCAGCAGTCCGCTTTGGGACAGCTCCTACGAGCAGTACTTC | CASSPLWDSSYEQYF
TRBD1 | TRBJ1-2 | TRBV11-2 | . | TGTGCCAGCAGCCTAATCTACCGGGACAGCTTCTATGGCTACACCTTC | CASSLIYRDSFYGYTF
TRBD2 | TRBJ2-2 | TRBV29-1 | . | TGCAGCGCTCGGACTAGCGGGAGGGCCTCTTCCGGGGAGCTGTTTTTT | CSARTSGRASSGELFF
TRBD1 | TRBJ2-7 | TRBV29-1 | . | TGCAGCGTCACAGGGGGCTACGAGCAGTACTTC | CSVTGGYEQYF
. | TRBJ2-4 | TRBV6-4 | . | TGTGCCAGCAGTGACAGGGAGGACCGACAGTTAGGCATGGCCAAAAACATTCAGTACTTC | CASSDREDRQLGMAKNIQYF
. | TRBJ2-3 | TRBV9 | . | TGTGCCAGCAGCGGCCCTGGGCTAAAGGACACAGATACGCAGTATTTT | CASSGPGLKDTDTQYF
TRBD1 | TRBJ2-7 | TRBV5-1 | . | TGCGCCAGCAGTTTGACAGGGGGCCCCTACGAGCAGTACTTC | CASSLTGGPYEQYF
. | TRBJ1-1 | TRBV29-1 | once | TGCAGCGTTGAAGGCGTTTCGGATCTTAAGGGCGCTGAAGCTTTCTTT | CSVEGVSDLKGAEAFF
. | TRBJ2-2 | TRBV11-2 | . | TGTGCCAGCAGCCAGGGCTCCGGGGAGCTGTTTTTT | CASSQGSGELFF
TRBD1 | TRBJ2-7 | TRBV4-3 | . | TGCGCCAGCAGCCAAGGGGCAGGGGGTTCCTACGAGCAGTACTTC | CASSQGAGGSYEQYF
. | TRBJ1-2 | TRBV6-1 | . | TGTGCCAGCAGTGGGGGGCAGCGAGTTGGCTACACCTTC | CASSGGQRVGYTF
TRBD1 | TRBJ2-5 | TRBV7-9 | . | TGTGCCAGCAGCCCACCGACAGGGCCGTCGGAGGAGACCCAGTACTTC | CASSPPTGPSEETQYF
TRBD2 | TRBJ2-1 | TRBV7-9 | . | TGTGCCAGCAGCTTAGGAGGGCTAGCGGGAGGGTACAATGAGCAGTTCTTC | CASSLGGLAGGYNEQFF
. | TRBJ1-3 | TRBV11-2 | . | TGTGCCAGCAGCCCCTGGTTAGGGGGAAACACCATATATTTT | CASSPWLGGNTIYF
TRBD1 | TRBJ1-5 | TRBV28 | . | TGTGCCAGCACCAGACAGGGGTTCCCGCCCCAGCATTTT | CASTRQGFPPQHF
TRBD2 | TRBJ2-7 | TRBV27 | . | TGTGCCAGCAGTTTAGCGGGAGGGTTCTACGAGCAGTACTTC | CASSLAGGFYEQYF
. | TRBJ2-2 | TRBV9 | . | TGTGCCAGCAGCGCACCCTCCAATCGGACACTAGTAATCGGGGAGCTGTTTTTT | CASSAPSNRTLVIGELFF
. | TRBJ1-2 | TRBV29-1 | once | TGCAGCGTTATGACGGTCGGGGGCTACACCTTC | CSVMTVGGYTF
. | TRBJ2-7 | TRBV27 | . | TGTGCCAGCAGTTTAAGGGGACCCTACGAGCAGTACTTC | CASSLRGPYEQYF
. | TRBJ1-2 | TRBV19 | . | TGTGCCAGTAGTCTCCTGACAAGAAACTATGGCTACACCTTC | CASSLLTRNYGYTF
TRBD1 | TRBJ2-1 | TRBV9 | . | TGTGCCAGCAGCGCCAGATCCGGGACAGGGGAGCACAATGAGCAGTTCTTC | CASSARSGTGEHNEQFF
TRBD2 | TRBJ2-2 | TRBV5-1 | . | TGCGCCAGCAGCGTGGGACTAGCGGCCGGCGGGGAGCTGTTTTTT | CASSVGLAAGGELFF
. | TRBJ2-2 | TRBV6-1 | . | TGTGCCAGCAGTGAAGTAAGACATCCGAACACCGGGGAGCTGTTTTTT | CASSEVRHPNTGELFF
. | TRBJ2-3 | TRBV4-1 | . | TGCGCCAGCAGCCCGATGAGTCCGGGCCAGAGCACAGATACGCAGTATTTT | CASSPMSPGQSTDTQYF
TRBD1 | TRBJ2-7 | TRBV27 | . | TGTGCCAGCATGGAGGCGACAGGGAACGAGCAGTACTTC | CASMEATGNEQYF
. | TRBJ1-1 | TRBV27 | . | TGTGCCAGCAGTTTATTATGGGGGCGCATGAACACTGAAGCTTTCTTT | CASSLLWGRMNTEAFF
. | TRBJ2-7 | TRBV27 | . | TGTGCCAGCAGTCACCTAGATAAAGCGGGCGAGCAGTACTTC | CASSHLDKAGEQYF